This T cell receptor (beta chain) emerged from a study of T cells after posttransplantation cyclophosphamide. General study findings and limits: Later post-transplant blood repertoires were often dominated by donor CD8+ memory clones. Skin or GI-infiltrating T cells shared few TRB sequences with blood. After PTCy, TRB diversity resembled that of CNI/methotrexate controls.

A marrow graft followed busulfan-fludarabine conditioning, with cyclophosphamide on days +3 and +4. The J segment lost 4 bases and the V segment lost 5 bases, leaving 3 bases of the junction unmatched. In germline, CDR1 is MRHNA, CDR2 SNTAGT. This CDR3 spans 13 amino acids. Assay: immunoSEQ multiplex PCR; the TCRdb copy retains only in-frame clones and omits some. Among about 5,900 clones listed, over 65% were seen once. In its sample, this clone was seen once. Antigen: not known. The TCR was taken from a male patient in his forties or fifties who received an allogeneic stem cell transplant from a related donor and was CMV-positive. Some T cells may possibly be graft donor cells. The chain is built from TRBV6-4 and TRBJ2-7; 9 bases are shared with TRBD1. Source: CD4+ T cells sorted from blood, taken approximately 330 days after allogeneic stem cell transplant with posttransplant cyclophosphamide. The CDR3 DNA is TGTGCCAGCAGTCTGGACAGGGGTTACGAGCAGTACTTC. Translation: CASSLDRGYEQYF.